This T cell receptor beta chain was documented in a study of CD8 T cells in Susac syndrome. RNA totalling about 0.5 to 1 ug underwent reverse transcription with random hexamers. Amplification of TCR beta CDR3 spanned 54 Vbeta and 13 Jbeta via immunoSEQ multiplex PCR. MiXCR, run by TCRdb on the immunoSEQ multiplex PCR reads, gives a single entry per CDR3 protein. In the table there are roughly 120,000 distinct CDR3 sequences, around 92% of which are singletons. Sequencing targeted TCR beta in T cells from blood (CD8+ and CD4+). It was negative isolation that provided the CD8+ and CD4+ T cells, whereas TEMRA cells were enriched by FACS. The CDR3 consists of 17 residues. Germline V lookup: CDR1 SGHNT, CDR2 YENEEA. Trimming left V 0 bases short and J 0 bases short, with 14 bases between.

The TCR was taken from a human donor with multiple sclerosis. The specimen sequenced was CD4+ T cells from PBMCs. The chain joins TRBV11-3 to TRBJ1-1, with D hard to call. In nucleotides, the CDR3 is TGTGCCAGCAGCTTAGATCTAGGCAGCCTCATGAACACTGAAGCTTTCTTT. Translating it yields CASSLDLGSLMNTEAFF.